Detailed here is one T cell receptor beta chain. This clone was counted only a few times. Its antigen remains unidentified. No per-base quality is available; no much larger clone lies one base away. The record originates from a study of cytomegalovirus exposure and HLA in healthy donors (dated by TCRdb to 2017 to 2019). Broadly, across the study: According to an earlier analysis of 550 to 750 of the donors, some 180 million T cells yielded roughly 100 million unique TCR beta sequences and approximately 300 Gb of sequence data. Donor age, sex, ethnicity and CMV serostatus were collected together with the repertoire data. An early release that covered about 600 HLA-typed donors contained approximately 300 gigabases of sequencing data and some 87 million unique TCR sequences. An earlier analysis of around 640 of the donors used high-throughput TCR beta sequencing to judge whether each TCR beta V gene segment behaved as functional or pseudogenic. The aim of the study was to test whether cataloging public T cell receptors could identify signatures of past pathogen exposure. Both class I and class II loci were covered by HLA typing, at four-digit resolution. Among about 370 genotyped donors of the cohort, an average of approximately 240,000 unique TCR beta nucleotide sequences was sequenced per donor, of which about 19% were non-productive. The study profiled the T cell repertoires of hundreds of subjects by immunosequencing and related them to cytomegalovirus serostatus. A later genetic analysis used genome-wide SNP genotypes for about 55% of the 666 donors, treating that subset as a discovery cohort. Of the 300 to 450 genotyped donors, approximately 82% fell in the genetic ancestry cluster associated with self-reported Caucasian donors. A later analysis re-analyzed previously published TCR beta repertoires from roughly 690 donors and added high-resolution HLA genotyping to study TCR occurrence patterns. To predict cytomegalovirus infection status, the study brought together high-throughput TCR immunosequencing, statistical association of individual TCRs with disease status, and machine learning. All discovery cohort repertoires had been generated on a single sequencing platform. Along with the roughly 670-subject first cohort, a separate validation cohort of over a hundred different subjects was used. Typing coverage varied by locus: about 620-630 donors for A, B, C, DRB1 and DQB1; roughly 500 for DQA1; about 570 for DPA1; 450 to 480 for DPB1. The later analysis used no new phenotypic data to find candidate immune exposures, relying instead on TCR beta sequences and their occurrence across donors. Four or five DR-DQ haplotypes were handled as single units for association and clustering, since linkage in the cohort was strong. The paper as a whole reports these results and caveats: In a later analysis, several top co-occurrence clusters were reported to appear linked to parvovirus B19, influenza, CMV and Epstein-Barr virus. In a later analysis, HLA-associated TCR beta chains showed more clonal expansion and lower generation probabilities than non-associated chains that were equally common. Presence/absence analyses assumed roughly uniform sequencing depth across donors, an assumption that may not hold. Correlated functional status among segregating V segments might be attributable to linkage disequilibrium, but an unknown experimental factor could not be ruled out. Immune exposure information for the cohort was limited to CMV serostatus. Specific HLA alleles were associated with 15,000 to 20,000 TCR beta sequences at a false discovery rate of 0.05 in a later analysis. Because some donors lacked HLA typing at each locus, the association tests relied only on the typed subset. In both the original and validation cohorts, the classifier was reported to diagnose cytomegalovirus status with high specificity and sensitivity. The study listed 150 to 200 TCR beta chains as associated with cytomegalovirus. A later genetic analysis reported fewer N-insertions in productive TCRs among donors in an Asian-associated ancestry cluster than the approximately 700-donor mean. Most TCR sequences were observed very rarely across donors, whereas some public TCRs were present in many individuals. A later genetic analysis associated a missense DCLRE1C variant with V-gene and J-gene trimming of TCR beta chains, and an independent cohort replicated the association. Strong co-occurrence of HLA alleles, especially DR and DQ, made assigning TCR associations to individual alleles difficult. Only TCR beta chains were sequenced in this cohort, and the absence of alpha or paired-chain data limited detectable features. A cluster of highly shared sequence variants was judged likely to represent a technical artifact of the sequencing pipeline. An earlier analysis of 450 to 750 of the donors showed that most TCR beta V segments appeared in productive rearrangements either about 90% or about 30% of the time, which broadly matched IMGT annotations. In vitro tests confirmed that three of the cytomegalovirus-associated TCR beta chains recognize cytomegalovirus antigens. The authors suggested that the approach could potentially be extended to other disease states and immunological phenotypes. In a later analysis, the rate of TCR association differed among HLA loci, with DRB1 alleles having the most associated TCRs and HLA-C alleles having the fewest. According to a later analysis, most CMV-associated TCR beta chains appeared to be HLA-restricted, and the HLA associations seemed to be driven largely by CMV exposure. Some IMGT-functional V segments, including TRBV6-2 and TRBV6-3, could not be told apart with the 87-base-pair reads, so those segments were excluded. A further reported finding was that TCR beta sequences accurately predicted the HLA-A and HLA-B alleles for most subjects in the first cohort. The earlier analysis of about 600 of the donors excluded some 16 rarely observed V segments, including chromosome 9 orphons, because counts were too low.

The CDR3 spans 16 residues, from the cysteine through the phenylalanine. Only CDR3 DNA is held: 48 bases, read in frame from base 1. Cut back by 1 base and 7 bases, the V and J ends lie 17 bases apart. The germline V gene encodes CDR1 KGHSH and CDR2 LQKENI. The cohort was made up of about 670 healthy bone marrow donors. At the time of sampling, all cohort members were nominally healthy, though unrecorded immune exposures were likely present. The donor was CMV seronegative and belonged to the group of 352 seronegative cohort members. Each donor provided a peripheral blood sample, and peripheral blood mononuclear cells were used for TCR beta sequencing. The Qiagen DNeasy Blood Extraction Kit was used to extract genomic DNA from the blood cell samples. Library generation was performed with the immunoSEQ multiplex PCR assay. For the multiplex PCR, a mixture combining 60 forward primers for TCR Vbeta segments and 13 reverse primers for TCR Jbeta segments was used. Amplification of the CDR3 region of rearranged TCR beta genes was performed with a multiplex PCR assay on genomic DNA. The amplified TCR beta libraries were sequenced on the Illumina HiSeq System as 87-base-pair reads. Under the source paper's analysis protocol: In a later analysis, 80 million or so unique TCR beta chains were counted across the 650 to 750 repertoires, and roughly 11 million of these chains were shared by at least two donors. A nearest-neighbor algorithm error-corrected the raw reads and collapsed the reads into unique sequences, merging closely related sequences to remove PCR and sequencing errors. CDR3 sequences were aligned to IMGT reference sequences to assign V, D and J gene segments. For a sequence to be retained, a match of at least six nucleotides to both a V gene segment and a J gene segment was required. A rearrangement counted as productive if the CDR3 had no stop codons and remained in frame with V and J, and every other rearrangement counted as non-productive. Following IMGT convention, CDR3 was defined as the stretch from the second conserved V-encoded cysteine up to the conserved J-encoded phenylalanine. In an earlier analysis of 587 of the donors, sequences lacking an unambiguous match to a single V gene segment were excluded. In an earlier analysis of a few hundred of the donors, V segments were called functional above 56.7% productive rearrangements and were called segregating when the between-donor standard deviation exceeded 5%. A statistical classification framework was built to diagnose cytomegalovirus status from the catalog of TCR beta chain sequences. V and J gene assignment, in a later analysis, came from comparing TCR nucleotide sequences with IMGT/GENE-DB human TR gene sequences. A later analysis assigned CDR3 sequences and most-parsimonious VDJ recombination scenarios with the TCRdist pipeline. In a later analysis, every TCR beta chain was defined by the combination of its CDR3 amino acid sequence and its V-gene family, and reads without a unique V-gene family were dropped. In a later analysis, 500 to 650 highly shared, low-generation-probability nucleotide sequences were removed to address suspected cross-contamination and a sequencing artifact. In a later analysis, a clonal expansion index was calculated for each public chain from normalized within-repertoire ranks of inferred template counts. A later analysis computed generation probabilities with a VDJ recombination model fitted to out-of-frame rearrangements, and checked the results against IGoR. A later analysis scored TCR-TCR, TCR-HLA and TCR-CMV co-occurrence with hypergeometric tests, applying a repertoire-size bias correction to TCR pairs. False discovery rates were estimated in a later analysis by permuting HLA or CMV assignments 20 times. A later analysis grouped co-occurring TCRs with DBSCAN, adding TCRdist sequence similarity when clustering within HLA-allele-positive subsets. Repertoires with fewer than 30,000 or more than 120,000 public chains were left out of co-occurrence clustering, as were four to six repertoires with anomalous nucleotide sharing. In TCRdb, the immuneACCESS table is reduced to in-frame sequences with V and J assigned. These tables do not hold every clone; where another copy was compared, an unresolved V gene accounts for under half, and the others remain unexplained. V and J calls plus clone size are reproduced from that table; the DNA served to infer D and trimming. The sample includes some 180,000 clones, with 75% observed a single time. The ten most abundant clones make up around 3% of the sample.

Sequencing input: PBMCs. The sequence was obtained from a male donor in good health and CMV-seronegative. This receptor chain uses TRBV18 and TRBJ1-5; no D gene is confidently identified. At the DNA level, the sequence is TGTGCCAGCTCACCACGGGCCGGCTCGAGTACCCAGCCCCAGCATTTT. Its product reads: CASSPRAGSSTQPQHF.